This entry lists 27 T cell receptor beta chains sequenced from one sample in a study of human T cells and chemical hapten exposure. TCRdb re-called the RACE reads through MiXCR, storing one row per CDR3 protein. The sample carries 380,000 or so distinct CDR3 sequences, 4.5% to 7% recorded once. Specified time point: pre-sensitization, week 0. As to treatment: therapeutic diphenylcyclopropenone sensitization with weekly scalp DPC. The sample here was whole blood, taken in connection with sensitization to the hapten diphenylcyclopropenone (DPC). The receptor source for this set is a woman between 18 and 29 years old with alopecia areata. Some clones in this sample may be carry-over from other donors' samples.

This clonotype showed up many times. The chain recombines TRBV7-9 with TRBJ2-3; 9 positions agree with TRBD2. The CDR3 consists of 16 residues. Trimming took 6 bases from V and 3 from J; bases not matched to a gene: 10. Germline V gene lookup returns CDR1 SEHNR and CDR2 FQNEAQ (reference sequence). DNA for the CDR3: TGTGCCAGCAGTCCCGCCCCGGGACTAGCAACAGATACGCAGTATTTT. This gives the protein CASSPAPGLATDTQYF.

There are a few counts of this clonotype. V is TRBV19 and J is TRBJ2-1; the match to TRBD2 covers 7 bases. Germline assignment: CDR1 LNHDA and CDR2 SQIVND (reference sequence). Unmatched junction bases numbered 14, after V lost 10 bases and J lost 5 bases. The length of the CDR3 is 15 residues. The chain's CDR3 is CATTSGIAPNNEQFF. CDR3 nucleotide sequence: TGTGCCACAACGAGCGGGATTGCCCCAAACAATGAGCAGTTCTTC. Looking up the rest from reference TRBV19 and TRBJ2-1 gives the full variable domain: DGGITQSPKYLFRKEGQNVTLSCEQNLNHDAMYWYRQDPGQGLRLIYYSQIVNDFQKGDIAEGYSVSREKKESFPLTVTSAQKNPTAFYLCATTSGIAPNNEQFFGPGTRLTVL.

At least ten counts were recorded for this clonotype. The chain links TRBV18 to TRBJ1-1; the match to TRBD1 covers 9 bases. The germline gives CDR1 KGHSH, CDR2 LQKENI. The CDR3 covers 16 residues. The ends lost 5 bases at V and 1 base at J; junction bases unmatched: 8. The CDR3 DNA sequence: TGTGCCAGCTCATCCGGACAGGGGAGGCCGAACACTGAAGCTTTCTTT. Protein: CASSSGQGRPNTEAFF.

This clonotype was counted at least ten times. The rearrangement joins TRBV5-1 to TRBJ2-3; 8 bases match TRBD1. Germline V gives CDR1 SGHRS, CDR2 YFSETQ. This CDR3 spans 15 amino acids. Losses at the gene ends were 4 bases for V and 3 bases for J; bases not matched to a gene: 7. CDR3 bases: TGCGCCAGCAGCCACAGGGGGGCCTGGACAGATACGCAGTATTTT. This encodes CASSHRGAWTDTQYF.

This clonotype was seen at least ten times. The rearrangement links TRBV2 to TRBJ1-5; 7 nucleotides align to TRBD1. Per the germline V gene, CDR1 is SNHLY and CDR2 is FYNNEI. V dropped 4 bases and J dropped 7; count of bases not matched to a gene: 7. This CDR3 is built from 14 residues. This chain's CDR3 is CASSVQGVRQPQHF. The CDR3 region has the DNA TGTGCCAGCAGTGTGCAGGGGGTGAGGCAGCCCCAGCATTTT. The entire variable domain, with the rest obtained from reference TRBV2 and TRBJ1-5, is as follows: EPEVTQTPSHQVTQMGQEVILRCVPISNHLYFYWYRQILGQKVEFLVSFYNNEISEKSEIFDDQFSVERPDGSNFTLKIRSTKLEDSAMYFCASSVQGVRQPQHFGDGTRLSIL.

There are many counts of this clonotype. The chain is built from TRBV28 and TRBJ1-4; perhaps TRBD1 as D (5 bases). Trimming took 7 bases from V and 4 from J, leaving 19 bases between them. The CDR3 is 16 residues long. Germline-derived CDR1 and CDR2 are MDHEN and SYDVKM. The CDR3 DNA follows: TGTGCCAGCATTGGGGGGGATACGGGGTATAATGAAAAACTGTTTTTT. This encodes CASIGGDTGYNEKLFF.

V and J are TRBV2 and TRBJ2-2, with D unclear. Germline loops: CDR1 SNHLY, CDR2 FYNNEI. CDR3 size: 13 residues. Deletions cut 0 bases from V and 6 bases from J, with 5 bases between. CDR3: CASSEALAGELFF. The CDR3, as DNA: TGTGCCAGCAGTGAAGCATTGGCCGGGGAGCTGTTTTTT.

V gene TRBV7-2 combines with J gene TRBJ2-1; D is perhaps TRBD2 (5 bases). From germline, CDR1 is SGHTA and CDR2 FQGNSA. The CDR3 runs to 16 residues. Deletions cut 2 bases from V and 0 bases from J, with 11 bases between. This CDR3 is CASSLLARSSYNEQFF. DNA of the CDR3: TGTGCCAGCAGCTTATTAGCGAGGAGCTCCTACAATGAGCAGTTCTTC.

This clonotype was observed a handful of times. V gene TRBV7-2 combines with J gene TRBJ2-5, with D unresolved. The CDR3 contains 16 residues. Germline CDR1 SGHTA, CDR2 FQGNSA. V lost 2 bases, J lost 1 base, and 14 bases lay in between. CDR3 DNA sequence: TGTGCCAGCAGCTTAAATCCCCGAACTGTCCAAGAGACCCAGTACTTC. Translated, it gives CASSLNPRTVQETQYF. Combining the CDR3 with reference TRBV7-2 and TRBJ2-5 gives the whole variable domain GAGVSQSPSNKVTEKGKDVELRCDPISGHTALYWYRQSLGQGLEFLIYFQGNSAPDKSGLPSDRFSAERTGGSVSTLTIQRTQQEDSAVYLCASSLNPRTVQETQYFGPGTRLLVL.

The table lists this clonotype with many counts. V usage is TRBV3-1 and J usage is TRBJ2-1; 11 bases are a match to TRBD2. V was pared by 3 bases and J by 5 bases, with 9 bases of the junction left unmatched. CDR3 length: 17 residues. Germline values: CDR1 LGHDT, CDR2 YNNKEL (reference sequence). The CDR3 loop is CASSHAPGLAEDNEQFF. The CDR3 DNA sequence: TGTGCCAGCAGCCACGCACCGGGACTAGCGGAGGACAATGAGCAGTTCTTC.

This clonotype was observed a few times. J is TRBJ1-1 and V is TRBV7-9, with D uncertain. This CDR3 comprises 12 residues. In germline, CDR1 is SEHNR, CDR2 FQNEAQ (reference sequence). V dropped 5 bases and J dropped 5 bases, with 9 bases sitting between them. The CDR3 region has the DNA TGTGCCAGCAGCGAACGGAGGACTGAAGCTTTCTTT. It specifies CASSERRTEAFF. The full variable domain, its missing parts supplied by reference TRBV7-9 and TRBJ1-1, is DTGVSQNPRHKITKRGQNVTFRCDPISEHNRLYWYRQTLGQGPEFLTYFQNEAQLEKSRLLSDRFSAERPKGSFSTLEIQRTEQGDSAMYLCASSERRTEAFFGQGTRLTVV.

The J gene is TRBJ2-2, the V gene TRBV10-3, with 8 positions matching TRBD1. Unmatched junction bases numbered 8, after V lost 5 bases and J lost 3 bases. CDR1 and CDR2 from the germline V gene are ENHRY and SYGVKD. This CDR3 is 16 amino acids long. The CDR3 nucleotides read TGTGCCATCAGTTTGACAGGGGTCAGGGACACCGGGGAGCTGTTTTTT. The encoded protein is CAISLTGVRDTGELFF.

V is TRBV7-9 and J is TRBJ2-7; 7 nucleotides line up with TRBD2. V shed 5 bases, J shed 7 bases, and the junction held 8 bases outside the gene matches. The length of the CDR3 is 13 residues. Germline V gene lookup returns CDR1 SEHNR and CDR2 FQNEAQ (reference sequence). In DNA, the CDR3 is TGTGCCAGCAGCCCCGGGGCGGGGGAAGAGCAGTACTTC. This translates into CASSPGAGEEQYF.

This clonotype was seen at least ten times. The gene calls are TRBV28 and TRBJ2-4, with 11 nucleotides matching TRBD1. V dropped 5 bases and J dropped 3; count of bases not matched to a gene: 3. This CDR3 has 15 amino acids. CDR1 is MDHEN, CDR2 SYDVKM, per germline. The CDR3 sequence: CASSEGQGGKNIQYF. Here the CDR3 DNA reads TGTGCCAGCAGTGAGGGACAGGGGGGCAAAAACATTCAGTACTTC.

This chain uses TRBV6-5 with TRBJ1-1; D not resolved. The V end was cut by 0 bases, the J end by 5 bases, with 13 bases between. Looked up from germline, CDR1 is MNHEY and CDR2 is SVGAGI. The CDR3 covers 15 residues. The CDR3, as DNA: TGTGCCAGCAGTTACTCAACGGCCGGCCGGACTGAAGCTTTCTTT. Translated: CASSYSTAGRTEAFF.

This clonotype was observed a handful of times. V usage is TRBV6-5 and J usage is TRBJ1-1, with D unresolved. There are 13 residues in the CDR3. V lost 2 bases and J lost 5, with 9 bases in between. Germline V gives CDR1 MNHEY, CDR2 SVGAGI. The CDR3 loop is CASSYQRQTEAFF. CDR3 DNA: TGTGCCAGCAGTTACCAGAGGCAGACTGAAGCTTTCTTT.

There are a few counts of this clonotype. This chain uses TRBV27 with TRBJ2-1; 11 bases map to TRBD1. V was pared by 7 bases and J by 5 bases, with 7 bases of the junction left unmatched. The CDR3 is 15 amino acids. CDR1 MNHEY and CDR2 SMNVEV come from the germline V gene (reference sequence). The CDR3 here is CASTQDRGRDNEQFF. The DNA of the CDR3 is TGTGCCAGCACCCAGGACAGGGGGCGCGACAATGAGCAGTTCTTC.

In its sample, this clonotype was seen a few times. The chain carries TRBV15 and TRBJ1-6; the match to TRBD1 covers 8 bases. CDR1 is LNHNV and CDR2 is YYDKDF in the germline V gene (reference sequence). The CDR3 sequence is 14 residues long. V trimming: 1 base; J trimming: 9 bases; junction bases outside the gene matches: 2. The CDR3, as DNA: TGTGCCACCAGCAGAGGGGACAGGACTTCACCCCTCCACTTT. Amino acids: CATSRGDRTSPLHF.

This chain joins TRBV11-3 and TRBJ2-7; no firm D call. This CDR3 has 13 residues. Trimming shortened V by 1 base and J by 1 base, and 5 bases separated the two germline ends. CDR1 is SGHNT, CDR2 YENEEA, per germline. The CDR3 DNA reads as TGTGCCAGCAGCTTAGGCGAATCCTACGAGCAGTACTTC. Its protein product is CASSLGESYEQYF.

This clonotype has more than one count but fewer than ten. The chain joins TRBV2 to TRBJ1-1; D uncertain. This CDR3 contains 15 residues. V was trimmed by 3 bases and J by 5 bases, leaving 16 bases between them. Germline values: CDR1 SNHLY, CDR2 FYNNEI. CDR3 residues: CASSDGSLGTTEAFF. The CDR3 DNA is TGTGCCAGCAGTGATGGTTCCCTAGGTACTACTGAAGCTTTCTTT.

This clonotype has only a few counts. The J gene is TRBJ2-1, the V gene TRBV4-3; 9 bases are shared with TRBD2. V lost 2 bases to trimming and J lost 4 bases; unmatched junction nucleotides: 3. The CDR3 consists of 15 residues. Germline V gives CDR1 LGHNA, CDR2 YSLEER. The DNA of the CDR3 is TGCGCCAGCAGCCAAAGAAGCGGGGGGTACAATGAGCAGTTCTTC. This encodes CASSQRSGGYNEQFF.

The chain carries TRBV6-2 or TRBV6-3 and TRBJ2-3; perhaps TRBD2 as D (6 bases). CDR3 length: 14 residues. V shed 8 bases and J shed 5 bases, with 17 bases lying between them. Germline CDR1 MNHEY, CDR2 SVGEGT. CDR3 loop: CASGLDYPGDTQYF. The CDR3 region has the DNA TGTGCCAGCGGGTTGGACTACCCAGGAGATACGCAGTATTTT.

The chain joins TRBV11-3 to TRBJ2-3; TRBD2 agrees at 9 bases. CDR3 length equals 16 residues. With 5 bases clipped from V and 5 bases from J, the junction kept 11 bases outside the gene matches. From germline, CDR1 is SGHNT and CDR2 YENEEA. The CDR3 protein is CASSPEGRGGVDTQYF. The CDR3 DNA reads as TGTGCCAGCAGCCCCGAAGGCCGCGGGGGGGTAGATACGCAGTATTTT.

The chain joins TRBV27 to TRBJ1-1; TRBD1 might be the D (6 bases). Trimming shortened V by 5 bases and J by 1 base, and 17 bases separated the two germline ends. From germline, CDR1 is MNHEY and CDR2 SMNVEV (reference sequence). This CDR3 is 16 amino acids long. CDR3 sequence: CASSILRGTPNTEAFF. DNA for the CDR3: TGTGCCAGCAGTATACTCAGGGGTACCCCGAACACTGAAGCTTTCTTT.

This clonotype was seen many times. The chain has TRBV12-3 or TRBV12-4 and TRBJ1-2, with 7 nucleotides matching TRBD1. V was clipped by 1 base and J by 8 bases; unmatched bases: 7. There are 14 residues in the CDR3. In nucleotides, the CDR3 is TGTGCCAGCAGTTTAGTCGACAGGGTTTCAGGCTACACCTTC. It specifies CASSLVDRVSGYTF.

The chain carries TRBV6-5 and TRBJ2-1; possibly TRBD1 for D (6 bases). Germline lookup yields CDR1 MNHEY and CDR2 SVGAGI. The CDR3 consists of 14 residues. With 2 bases removed from V and 7 bases from J, the gap between germline ends came to 12 bases. CDR3 protein: CASSYDNRVNEQFF. CDR3 coding DNA: TGTGCCAGCAGTTACGACAACAGGGTTAATGAGCAGTTCTTC.

Many counts were recorded for this clonotype. The chain links TRBV11-2 to TRBJ2-5; TRBD2 matches at 10 bases. The V segment lost 0 bases and the J segment 5 bases; nucleotides outside the gene matches: 3. CDR1 SGHAT and CDR2 FQNNGV come from the germline V gene. This CDR3 spans 15 amino acids. CDR3 nucleotide sequence: TGTGCCAGCAGCTTAGAGTCTAGCGGGGGTGAGACCCAGTACTTC. Its protein is CASSLESSGGETQYF.